This T cell receptor beta chain was identified in a study of T cell responses to AZD1222 COVID-19 vaccine. Germline V lookup: CDR1 MNHEY, CDR2 SVGAGI. This CDR3 is 15 amino acids long. The ends lost 4 bases at V and 4 bases at J; junction bases unmatched: 5. Measured with immunoSEQ multiplex PCR; TCRdb has only the in-frame clones, and not every one. The table records approximately 180,000 clones, roughly 90% of them present only once. J is TRBJ2-1 and V is TRBV6-5, with 9 positions matching TRBD1. The sample in question was peripheral blood, obtained on day 0 of AZD1222 vaccination. The sequence derives from an adult in good health. For the CDR3, the DNA is TGTGCCAGCAGTTTTTCCGGGACAGGGTACAATGAGCAGTTCTTC. Amino acid sequence: CASSFSGTGYNEQFF.